This entry lists 3 T cell receptor beta chains sequenced from one sample in a study of blood T cells in healthy people across ages. Then a second PCR, running roughly 7 to 11 cycles, was carried out with a sample-barcoded 5' primer and a J-beta primer mix. MiXCR was run by TCRdb on the 5' RACE reads, yielding one entry per CDR3 protein. The repertoire has over 700,000 distinct CDR3 sequences, 53% of them found once; the top ten carry approximately 40%. Sequencing was done on a sample of blood. All receptors derive from a man older than 75 in good health.

This clonotype has more than one count but fewer than ten. V is TRBV29-1 and J is TRBJ1-1, with D possibly matching TRBD1 (5 bases). Germline CDR1 and CDR2: SQVTM and ANQGSEA. V dropped 2 bases and J dropped 1 base, with 8 bases sitting between them. This CDR3 region has 13 residues. CDR3 in amino acids: CSVERGRNTEAFF. The CDR3 DNA reads as TGCAGCGTTGAAAGGGGAAGGAACACTGAAGCTTTCTTT. The full variable domain, in which reference TRBV29-1 and TRBJ1-1 provide the parts outside the CDR3, is SAVISQKPSRDICQRGTSLTIQCQVDSQVTMMFWYRQQPGQSLTLIATANQGSEATYESGFVIDKFPISRPNLTFSTLTVSNMSPEDSSIYLCSVERGRNTEAFFGQGTRLTVV.

This clonotype was counted a few times. The chain combines TRBV29-1 with TRBJ2-3; D not certain. The CDR3 has 13 residues. Germline CDR1 SQVTM, CDR2 ANQGSEA. The V gene lost 7 bases and the J gene lost 14 bases, with 25 bases spanning the gap. The CDR3 here is CSGQVLSPRYAYF. The CDR3 DNA reads as TGCAGCGGGCAGGTTCTAAGTCCCAGATACGCGTATTTT.

This clonotype has only a few counts. The V call is TRBV4-1, the J call TRBJ2-7; D is ambiguous. CDR1 is MGHRA and CDR2 is YSYEKL in the germline V gene. Trimming took off 2 bases at V and 1 base at J, with 18 bases between the two ends. The CDR3 extends over 17 amino acids. CDR3 sequence: CASSQPPAPAWSYEQYF. CDR3 DNA sequence: TGCGCCAGCAGCCAACCCCCGGCCCCAGCTTGGTCCTACGAGCAGTACTTC.